This TCR beta chain comes out of a study of shared clonotypes between healthy human individuals. Here immunoSEQ multiplex PCR was the method, and the copy in TCRdb shows in-frame clones only, minus some. The sample yields fewer than 1.6 million clones, approximately 98.5% seen once. Germline V CDR1 and CDR2: SNHLY, FYNNEI. Trimming pared 7 bases from V and 1 base from J, leaving 14 bases between. CDR3 length: 14 amino acids. The genes are TRBV2 and TRBJ2-7; tentatively, D is TRBD1 or TRBD2 (5 bases each). The receptor's source is a man aged 25 to 45 in good health. The sample consisted of naive CD4+ T cells sorted from blood. Subset given: CD45RA+ positively selected. The DNA of the CDR3 is TGTGCCAGCATCTGGGGGAACCCTTCCTACGAGCAGTACTTC. Translated, it gives CASIWGNPSYEQYF.